One T cell receptor (beta chain) is described in this entry. MiXCR, run by TCRdb on the 5' RACE reads, gives a single entry per CDR3 protein. This table holds approximately 5,400 distinct CDR3 sequences, 52% found once. V lost 2 bases and J lost 6, with 9 bases in between. The germline CDR1 and CDR2 sequences are MDHEN and SYDVKM. The CDR3 covers 13 residues. J is TRBJ2-3 and V is TRBV28; D gene unclear. The sample consisted of memory CD4+ T cells sorted from blood. Subset in this sample: memory CD4+ T cells, CD4+CD45RO+CD25-. This receptor was identified in a female donor with breast cancer. The CDR3 DNA sequence: TGTGCCAGCAGTTTACGAACTCGCGATACGCAGTATTTT. It codes for CASSLRTRDTQYF.